A selection of T cell receptor beta chains follows, all from one sample in a study of CD8 T cells in Susac syndrome. TCRdb used MiXCR to reprocess the immunoSEQ multiplex PCR reads, holding one entry per CDR3 protein. The table includes approximately 180,000 distinct CDR3 sequences, about 93% detected once. Material for sequencing was CD4+ T cells from PBMCs. Receptors were obtained from a human donor with multiple sclerosis. Each CDR3 is given with its conserved first and last residue. A D gene is named only where the DNA matches it firmly. Size values are once, few and many counts, or a class for expanded clones, and some rows have none.

TRBV30	TRBJ1-2	.	TRBD1	TGTGCCTGGAAGAATCTCAACAGGGGGGATGGCTACACCTTC	CAWKNLNRGDGYTF
TRBV20-1	TRBJ2-7	once	TRBD2	TGCAGTGCTCCTCTAGCGGGAGGGGACGAGCAGTACTTC	CSAPLAGGDEQYF
TRBV5-1	TRBJ2-3	once	TRBD2	TGCGCCAGCAGCTTGGGGACTAGTCCAGATACGCAGTATTTT	CASSLGTSPDTQYF
TRBV3-1	TRBJ1-2	.	TRBD1	TGTGCCAGCAGCCTCGGGACAGGGGACAGGAGCTATGGCTACACCTTC	CASSLGTGDRSYGYTF
TRBV30	TRBJ2-7	.	.	TGTGCCTGGAGCGGAGTGGCCGGGGGAGCGCAGTACTTC	CAWSGVAGGAQYF
TRBV3-1	TRBJ2-5	.	.	TGTGCCAGCAGCCAAGATCCAAGCGATAAAGAGACCCAGTACTTC	CASSQDPSDKETQYF
TRBV12-3/TRBV12-4	TRBJ1-5	.	.	TGTGCCAGCAGTTTAGACGGCGCCGGGCAGCCCCAGCATTTT	CASSLDGAGQPQHF
TRBV6-1	TRBJ1-6	.	TRBD1	TGTGCCAGCAGTGGGGGACAGGAACTATTTTCACCCCTCCACTTT	CASSGGQELFSPLHF
TRBV4-2	TRBJ2-5	.	.	TGTGCCAGCAGCCAAGGGGCCTCACAAGAGACCCAGTACTTC	CASSQGASQETQYF
TRBV27	TRBJ2-1	.	.	TGTGCCAGCAGTTTAGCAGGGGCTAGCGGACACAATGAGCAGTTCTTC	CASSLAGASGHNEQFF
TRBV6-2/TRBV6-3	TRBJ2-3	.	.	TGTGCCAGCAGTAATGGCCTAGGGCAGTATTTT	CASSNGLGQYF
TRBV7-2	TRBJ2-1	once	.	TGTGCCAGCAGCCCGTCGGGACCCCCAAACTCCAATGAGCAGTTCTTC	CASSPSGPPNSNEQFF
TRBV20-1	TRBJ2-2	.	.	TGCAGTGCCCCCCGAGGGGTTAACACCGGGGAGCTGTTTTTT	CSAPRGVNTGELFF
TRBV19	TRBJ2-2	.	.	TGTGCCAGTAGTATTACCCAGGGTTGGGACACCGGGGAGCTGTTTTTT	CASSITQGWDTGELFF
TRBV5-1	TRBJ2-2	.	TRBD1	TGCGCCAGCAGCTTGGAGGCGACAGGGGATACCGGGGAGCTGTTTTTT	CASSLEATGDTGELFF
TRBV27	TRBJ2-7	.	.	TGTGCCAGCAGTTCCTCGAGGATGGAGTACTTC	CASSSSRMEYF
TRBV6-2/TRBV6-3	TRBJ2-7	.	TRBD2	TGTGCCAGCAGTTACCCCACTAGCGGGAGCTCCTACGAGCAGTACTTC	CASSYPTSGSSYEQYF
TRBV12-3/TRBV12-4	TRBJ2-7	.	TRBD2	TGTGCCAGCAGTCGTACCCTAGCGGGAGGGCCCCACGAGCAGTACTTC	CASSRTLAGGPHEQYF
TRBV9	TRBJ2-1	.	TRBD2	TGTGCCAGCAGCCCTCGGATACTAGCGGGAGGCGGGAGACTCTCCTACAATGAGCAGTTCTTC	CASSPRILAGGGRLSYNEQFF
TRBV19	TRBJ1-1	.	.	TGTGCCAGTAGTATAATGGGACAAGTCATGAACACTGAAGCTTTCTTT	CASSIMGQVMNTEAFF
TRBV25-1	TRBJ2-2	.	TRBD2	TGTGCCAGCAGTGATTCTAGCGGGAGCCGCGGGGAGCTGTTTTTT	CASSDSSGSRGELFF
TRBV28	TRBJ2-7	.	.	TGTGCCAGCAGGCCACAGGGGGGGGCCTACGAGCAGTACTTC	CASRPQGGAYEQYF
TRBV30	TRBJ1-1	.	.	TGTGCCTGGAGTGTACAAACAGGAGCGAACACTGAAGCTTTCTTT	CAWSVQTGANTEAFF
TRBV11-2	TRBJ1-5	.	.	TGTGCCAGCAGCTCGAATCAGGGAAATCAGCCCCAGCATTTT	CASSSNQGNQPQHF
TRBV5-1	TRBJ1-1	once	TRBD1	TGCGCCAGCAGCCAGGGACAGCGCATGAACACTGAAGCTTTCTTT	CASSQGQRMNTEAFF
TRBV28	TRBJ1-1	.	.	TGTGCCAGCGACTCTCCGGGCGGGAACACTGAAGCTTTCTTT	CASDSPGGNTEAFF
TRBV6-6	TRBJ1-5	.	.	TGTGCCAGCAAGGGGACCGTAGATGTCCGGGCTCAGCCCCAGCATTTT	CASKGTVDVRAQPQHF
TRBV10-3	TRBJ1-5	.	.	TGTGCCATCGGTGTGTTGGGGCATAGCAATCAGCCCCAGCATTTT	CAIGVLGHSNQPQHF
TRBV18	TRBJ2-3	once	.	TGTGCCAGCTCACCACCGGGGGCCAGCACAGATACGCAGTATTTT	CASSPPGASTDTQYF
TRBV18	TRBJ1-1	.	.	TGTGCCAGCCGTGAAGAGCTGAACACTGAAGCTTTCTTT	CASREELNTEAFF
TRBV6-1	TRBJ1-2	.	.	TGTGCCAGCAGTCCCCGGGGGCAGGGCGGGAACTACACCTTC	CASSPRGQGGNYTF
TRBV20-1	TRBJ1-2	.	.	TGCAGTGCTGTCGTCGAAAAGGGCTACACCTTC	CSAVVEKGYTF
TRBV12-3/TRBV12-4	TRBJ1-3	.	TRBD1	TGTGCCAGCAGTTTAAGTCAGGGGGCTGGAAACACCATATATTTT	CASSLSQGAGNTIYF
TRBV20-1	TRBJ2-5	.	.	TGCAGTGCTAGAACATTAGCGAGGGGGGACCGGGAGACCCAGTACTTC	CSARTLARGDRETQYF
TRBV13	TRBJ1-1	.	.	TGTGCCAGCAGCTCCAACTGGACAAAGATGAACACTGAAGCTTTCTTT	CASSSNWTKMNTEAFF
TRBV20-1	TRBJ2-2	.	.	TGCAGTGCTGTTGTTGGGGGGGCCAGGAACACCGGGGAGCTGTTTTTT	CSAVVGGARNTGELFF
TRBV5-6	TRBJ2-3	.	.	TGTGCCAGCAGCACGGGGTCTAGCGTCGATACGCAGTATTTT	CASSTGSSVDTQYF
TRBV2	TRBJ1-2	.	TRBD1	TGTGCCAGCAGGACCCGACTACAGGGGAGGAATGAGGGCTACACCTTC	CASRTRLQGRNEGYTF
TRBV19	TRBJ2-7	.	TRBD1	TGTGCCAGTAGCCCCGGCGGACAGGGAAGTCACTACGAGCAGTACTTC	CASSPGGQGSHYEQYF
TRBV19	TRBJ2-1	few	TRBD2	TGTGCCAGTAGTAGGGGACTAGCGGGATACAATGAGCAGTTCTTC	CASSRGLAGYNEQFF
TRBV28	TRBJ2-1	.	.	TGTGCCAGCAACCCAGGCTCCTACAATGAGCAGTTCTTC	CASNPGSYNEQFF
TRBV18	TRBJ2-2	once	.	TGTGCCAGCTCTCCTTTTGCCACCGGGGAGCTGTTTTTT	CASSPFATGELFF
TRBV7-9	TRBJ1-2	.	TRBD1	TGTGCCAGCAGACCTGGACAGGGGGCGTGGACCTTC	CASRPGQGAWTF